Listed below are T cell receptor beta chains from one sample, sequenced in a study of OX40 agonist ivuxolimab in advanced cancers. Profiling relied on immunoSEQ multiplex PCR, and the TCRdb table lists in-frame clones only, not all of them. The sample yields about 95,000 clones, roughly 87% seen once. Sequences were derived from CD4+ or CD8+ T cells sorted from blood, sampled in a trial of the OX40 agonist ivuxolimab. Receptor source: an adult with an advanced solid tumor such as melanoma, head and neck, liver or kidney cancer. Each CDR3 is given without its conserved first and last residue. A D gene is named only where the DNA matches it firmly.

v_call	d_call	j_call	cdr3_aa
TRBV6-6	NA	TRBJ1-1	ASSYYDSGMNTEAF
TRBV5-6	NA	TRBJ1-3	ASSPLGGAGNTIY
TRBV28	NA	TRBJ2-7	ASSGTEQY
TRBV29-1	NA	TRBJ2-7	SVESAGRNYEQY
TRBV25-1	TRBD1	TRBJ2-7	ASKGTAHEQY
TRBV5-1	NA	TRBJ1-1	ASSWGSVDTEAF
TRBV28	TRBD2	TRBJ2-2	ASSSIAGGRTGELF
TRBV30	TRBD1	TRBJ1-6	AWGTGESPLH
TRBV7-9	TRBD2	TRBJ2-1	ASSLAGLGNNEQF
TRBV15	NA	TRBJ1-5	ATSRGGTEARVQPQH
TRBV4-2	NA	TRBJ2-6	ASSLGGRGDSGANVLT
TRBV18	NA	TRBJ1-4	ASSPPLTGGFNEKLF
TRBV6-5	TRBD2	TRBJ2-4	ASSGEAKNIQY
TRBV4-2	TRBD1	TRBJ2-1	ASSQDRVGEQF
TRBV7-9	NA	TRBJ2-5	ASSTRQPSETQY
TRBV7-2	NA	TRBJ1-3	ASSLALLSRALSSGNTIY
TRBV7-2	NA	TRBJ1-4	ASSTGDSVEKLF
TRBV9	TRBD2	TRBJ2-7	ASSAGLARSREQY
TRBV6-6	NA	TRBJ2-7	ASSQDTSSYEQY
TRBV10-3	TRBD2	TRBJ2-7	AIQPTGGSYEQY
TRBV5-4	NA	TRBJ1-2	ASSNPEGGEGYGYT
TRBV6-5	TRBD1	TRBJ2-2	ASSYVGQEDTGELF
TRBV19	NA	TRBJ1-1	ASSMGLGVGVNTEAF
TRBV19	TRBD1	TRBJ1-4	ASSTRDRDEKLF
TRBV2	NA	TRBJ1-1	ASSEASEAF
TRBV7-8	TRBD2	TRBJ2-3	ASSSGLAGRTDTQY
TRBV30	TRBD1	TRBJ2-1	AWSFPDRANEQF
TRBV7-9	NA	TRBJ2-3	ASSLDTSTDTQY
TRBV30	NA	TRBJ1-5	AWATRTSAVNSNQPQH
TRBV19	TRBD1	TRBJ2-7	ASSLPGQGGNEQY
TRBV29-1	NA	TRBJ1-2	SEGRGYT
TRBV5-4	TRBD2	TRBJ2-1	ASSLGGTSVTNEQF
TRBV25-1	TRBD2	TRBJ2-1	ASSETSGRANEQF
TRBV4-2	NA	TRBJ2-1	ASSQEDRVYNEQF
TRBV5-4	NA	TRBJ1-3	ASSLDGNTIY
TRBV9	TRBD2	TRBJ2-1	ASSVARGTSGIDNEQF
TRBV28	NA	TRBJ2-2	ASYLPGPGELF
TRBV9	TRBD2	TRBJ2-3	ASSVGGRSTDTQY
TRBV29-1	NA	TRBJ1-1	SVEYNVGTEAF
TRBV9	NA	TRBJ2-7	ASSPQGTDLYEQY
TRBV7-2	TRBD1	TRBJ1-2	ASSFYGQDVYT
TRBV9	NA	TRBJ2-1	ASSETWNNEQF
TRBV6-5	NA	TRBJ2-7	ASSRLGAYEQY
TRBV4-2	NA	TRBJ1-2	ASSQGGANGYT
TRBV27	TRBD1	TRBJ2-7	ASGIRDRAAYEQY